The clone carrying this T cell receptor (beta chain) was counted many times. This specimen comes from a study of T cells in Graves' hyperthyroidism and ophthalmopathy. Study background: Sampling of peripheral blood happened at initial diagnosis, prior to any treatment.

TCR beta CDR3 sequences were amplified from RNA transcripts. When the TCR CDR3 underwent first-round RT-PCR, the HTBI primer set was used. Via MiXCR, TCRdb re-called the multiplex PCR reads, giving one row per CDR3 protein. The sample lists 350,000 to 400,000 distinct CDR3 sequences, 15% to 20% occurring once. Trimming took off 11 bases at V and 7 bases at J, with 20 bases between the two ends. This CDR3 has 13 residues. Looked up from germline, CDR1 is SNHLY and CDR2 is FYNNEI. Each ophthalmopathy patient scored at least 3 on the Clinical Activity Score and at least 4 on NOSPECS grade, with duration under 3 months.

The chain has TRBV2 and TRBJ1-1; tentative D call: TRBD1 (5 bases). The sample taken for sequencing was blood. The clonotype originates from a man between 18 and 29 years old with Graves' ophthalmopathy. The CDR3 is CAPREFPLGEAFF. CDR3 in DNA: TGTGCCCCCAGGGAATTCCCACTGGGTGAAGCTTTCTTT.